This T cell receptor beta chain derives from a study of identical twins. From germline, CDR1 is DFQATT and CDR2 SNEGSKA (reference sequence). The CDR3 consists of 13 residues. J lost 7 bases, V lost 3 bases, and 4 bases had no gene match. TCRdb reprocessed the 5' RACE reads with MiXCR, giving one entry per CDR3 protein. Found here are fewer than 900,000 distinct CDR3 sequences, 15% to 20% of them singletons; the top ten hold approximately 14%. Broader study findings: Within beta out-of-frame sequences, the excess sharing observed between twins was weaker. For monozygotic twins, models underestimated out-of-frame TCR alpha sharing.

This clonotype was counted between two and nine times. Its antigen remains unknown. The same sample was also studied in work on T cells expressing NK-cell markers.

The sequencing input was PBMCs. The sequence came from a woman under 30 in good health. The chain is built from TRBV20-1 and TRBJ1-5; 9 positions match TRBD1. The CDR3 DNA reads as TGCAGTGCTAGTTTTGACAGGGGGCAGCCCCAGCATTTT. It encodes CSASFDRGQPQHF.